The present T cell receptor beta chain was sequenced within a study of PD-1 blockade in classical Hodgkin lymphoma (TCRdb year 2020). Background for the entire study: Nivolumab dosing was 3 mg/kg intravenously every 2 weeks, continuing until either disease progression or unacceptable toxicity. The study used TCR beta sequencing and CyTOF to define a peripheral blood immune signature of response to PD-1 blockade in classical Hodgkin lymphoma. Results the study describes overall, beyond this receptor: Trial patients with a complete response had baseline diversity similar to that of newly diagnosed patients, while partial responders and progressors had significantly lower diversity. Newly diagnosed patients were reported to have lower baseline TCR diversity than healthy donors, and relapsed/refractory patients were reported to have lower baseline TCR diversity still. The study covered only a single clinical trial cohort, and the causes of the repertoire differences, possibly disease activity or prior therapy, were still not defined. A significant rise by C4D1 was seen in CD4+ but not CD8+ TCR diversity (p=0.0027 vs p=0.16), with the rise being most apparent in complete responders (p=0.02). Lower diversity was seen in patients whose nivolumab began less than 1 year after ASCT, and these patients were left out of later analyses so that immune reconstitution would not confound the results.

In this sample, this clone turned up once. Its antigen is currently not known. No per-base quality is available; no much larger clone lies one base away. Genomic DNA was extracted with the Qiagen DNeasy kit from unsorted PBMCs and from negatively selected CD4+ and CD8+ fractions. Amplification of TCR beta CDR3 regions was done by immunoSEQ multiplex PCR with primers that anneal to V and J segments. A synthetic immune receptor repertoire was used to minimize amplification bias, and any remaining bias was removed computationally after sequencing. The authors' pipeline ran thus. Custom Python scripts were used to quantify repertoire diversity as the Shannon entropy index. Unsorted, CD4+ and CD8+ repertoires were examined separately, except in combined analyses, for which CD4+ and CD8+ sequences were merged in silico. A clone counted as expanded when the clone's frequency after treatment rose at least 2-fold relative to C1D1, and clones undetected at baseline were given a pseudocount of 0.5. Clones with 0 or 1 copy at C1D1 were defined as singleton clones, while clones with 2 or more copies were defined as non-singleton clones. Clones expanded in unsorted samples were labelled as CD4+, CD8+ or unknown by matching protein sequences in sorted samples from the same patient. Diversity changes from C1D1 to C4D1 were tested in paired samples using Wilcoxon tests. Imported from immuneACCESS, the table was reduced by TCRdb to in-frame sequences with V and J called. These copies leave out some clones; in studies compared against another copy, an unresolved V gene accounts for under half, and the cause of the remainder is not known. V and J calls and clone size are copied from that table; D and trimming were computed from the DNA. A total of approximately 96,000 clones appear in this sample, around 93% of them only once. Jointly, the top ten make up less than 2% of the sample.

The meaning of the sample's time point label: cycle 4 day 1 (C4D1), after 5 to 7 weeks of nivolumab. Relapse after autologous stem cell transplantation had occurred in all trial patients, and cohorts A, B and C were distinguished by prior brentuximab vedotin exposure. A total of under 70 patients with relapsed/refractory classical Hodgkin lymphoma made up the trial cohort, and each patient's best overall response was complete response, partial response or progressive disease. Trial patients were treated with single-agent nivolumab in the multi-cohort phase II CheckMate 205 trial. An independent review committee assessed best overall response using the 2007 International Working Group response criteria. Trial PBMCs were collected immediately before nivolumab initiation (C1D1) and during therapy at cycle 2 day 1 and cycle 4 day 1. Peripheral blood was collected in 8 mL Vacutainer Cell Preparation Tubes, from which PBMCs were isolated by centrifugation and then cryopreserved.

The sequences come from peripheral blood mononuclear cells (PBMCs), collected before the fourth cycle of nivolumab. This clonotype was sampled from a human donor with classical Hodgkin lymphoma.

The CDR3 reads CSVEEEGSSYNEQFF. The nucleotides are TGCAGCGTTGAAGAGGAGGGCAGCTCCTACAATGAGCAGTTCTTC. The chain is made from TRBV29-1 and TRBJ2-1; 6 matching bases give a weak D call of TRBD2. Measured from the cysteine to the phenylalanine, the CDR3 is 15 residues long. Only the CDR3 region is kept as DNA, spanning 45 bases read in frame from base 1. V and J are truncated by 0 bases and 0 bases respectively, leaving an intervening sequence of 9 bases. According to the germline V gene, CDR1 reads SQVTM and CDR2 reads ANQGSEA.